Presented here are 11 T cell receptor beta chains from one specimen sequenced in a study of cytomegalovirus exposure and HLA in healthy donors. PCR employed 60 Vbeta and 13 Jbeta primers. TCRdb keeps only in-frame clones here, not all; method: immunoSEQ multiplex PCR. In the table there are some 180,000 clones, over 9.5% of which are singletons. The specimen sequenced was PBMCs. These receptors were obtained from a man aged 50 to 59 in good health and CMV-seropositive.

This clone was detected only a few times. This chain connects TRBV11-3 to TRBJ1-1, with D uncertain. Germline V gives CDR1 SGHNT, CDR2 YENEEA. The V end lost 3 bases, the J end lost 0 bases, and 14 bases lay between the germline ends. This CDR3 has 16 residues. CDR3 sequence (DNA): TGTGCCAGCAGCTTTGGTCTACGTGCCATGAACACTGAAGCTTTCTTT. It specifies CASSFGLRAMNTEAFF.

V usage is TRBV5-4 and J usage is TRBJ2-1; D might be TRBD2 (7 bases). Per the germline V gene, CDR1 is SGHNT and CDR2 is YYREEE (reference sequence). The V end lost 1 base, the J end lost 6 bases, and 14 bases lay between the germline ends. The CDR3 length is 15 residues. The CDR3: CASSLPGGLSNEQFF. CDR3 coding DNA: TGTGCCAGCAGCTTGCCCGGGGGGCTAAGCAATGAGCAGTTCTTC.

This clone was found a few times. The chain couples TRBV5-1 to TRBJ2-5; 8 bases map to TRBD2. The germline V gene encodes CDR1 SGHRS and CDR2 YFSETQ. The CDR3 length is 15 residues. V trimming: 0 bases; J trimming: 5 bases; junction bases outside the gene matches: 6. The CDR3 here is CASSLAGGGSETQYF. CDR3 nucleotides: TGCGCCAGCAGCTTGGCCGGGGGGGGCAGCGAGACCCAGTACTTC.

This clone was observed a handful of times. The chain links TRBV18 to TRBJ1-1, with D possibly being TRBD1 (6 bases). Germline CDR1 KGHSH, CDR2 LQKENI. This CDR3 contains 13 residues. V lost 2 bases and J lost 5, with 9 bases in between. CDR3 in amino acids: CASSPNDRTEAFF. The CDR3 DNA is TGTGCCAGCTCACCAAACGACAGGACTGAAGCTTTCTTT.

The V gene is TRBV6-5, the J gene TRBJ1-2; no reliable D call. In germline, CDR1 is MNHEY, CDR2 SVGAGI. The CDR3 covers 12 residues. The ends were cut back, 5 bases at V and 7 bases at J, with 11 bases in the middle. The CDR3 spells CASSPNRGGYTF. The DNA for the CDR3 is TGTGCCAGCAGTCCGAACCGGGGTGGCTACACCTTC.

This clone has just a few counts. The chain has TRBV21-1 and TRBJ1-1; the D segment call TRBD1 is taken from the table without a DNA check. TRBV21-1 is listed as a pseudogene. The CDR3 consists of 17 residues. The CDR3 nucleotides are TGTGCCAGCAAGGCCCAGAGTGGACAGGGAATGTACACTGAAGCTTTCTTT. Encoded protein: CASKAQSGQGMYTEAFF.

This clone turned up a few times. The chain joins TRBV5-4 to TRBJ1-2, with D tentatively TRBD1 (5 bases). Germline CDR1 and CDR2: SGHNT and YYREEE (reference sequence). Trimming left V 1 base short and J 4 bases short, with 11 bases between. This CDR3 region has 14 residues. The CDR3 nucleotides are TGTGCCAGCAGCTTGAAGGGGCAAGGCTATGGCTACACCTTC. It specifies CASSLKGQGYGYTF.

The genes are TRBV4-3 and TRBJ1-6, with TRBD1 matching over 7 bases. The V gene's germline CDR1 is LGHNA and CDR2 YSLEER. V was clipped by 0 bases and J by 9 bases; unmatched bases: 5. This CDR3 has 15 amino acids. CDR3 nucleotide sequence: TGCGCCAGCAGCCAAGACCGCTACAGGGGTTCACCCCTCCACTTT. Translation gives CASSQDRYRGSPLHF.

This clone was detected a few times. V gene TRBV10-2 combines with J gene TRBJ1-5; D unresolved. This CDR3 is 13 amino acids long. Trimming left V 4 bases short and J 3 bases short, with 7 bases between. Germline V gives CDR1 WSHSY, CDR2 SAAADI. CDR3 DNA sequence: TGCGCCAGCAGTGCCGGGGACAATCAGCCCCAGCATTTT. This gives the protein CASSAGDNQPQHF.

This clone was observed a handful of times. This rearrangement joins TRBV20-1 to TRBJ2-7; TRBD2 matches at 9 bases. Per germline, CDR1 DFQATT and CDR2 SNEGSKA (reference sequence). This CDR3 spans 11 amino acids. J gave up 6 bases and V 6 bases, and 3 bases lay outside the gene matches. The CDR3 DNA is TGCAGTGCCACACTAGCGGGCGAGCAGTACTTC. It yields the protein CSATLAGEQYF.

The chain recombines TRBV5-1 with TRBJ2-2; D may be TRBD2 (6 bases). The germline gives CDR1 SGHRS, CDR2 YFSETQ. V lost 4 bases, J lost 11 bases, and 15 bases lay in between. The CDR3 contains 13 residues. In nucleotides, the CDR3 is TGCGCCAGCAGCCTACCGACCGGGAGTGAGCTGTTTTTT. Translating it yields CASSLPTGSELFF.